This T cell receptor (beta chain) was identified in a study of cytomegalovirus exposure and HLA in healthy donors. Study findings and constraints: Cytomegalovirus status was reportedly diagnosed by the classifier with high specificity and sensitivity.

The PCR was carried out with 60 Vbeta primers and 13 Jbeta primers. Sequencing used immunoSEQ multiplex PCR; TCRdb keeps in-frame clones, though not all of them. Of 150,000 to 200,000 clones in the sample, 65% to 85% are singletons; the top ten hold under 2.5%. This clone was observed a handful of times. Antigen specificity is unknown. The CDR3 spans 15 residues. Germline V gives CDR1 SGHTA, CDR2 FQGNSA. Trimming pared 2 bases from V and 1 base from J, leaving 11 bases between. This chain uses TRBV7-2 with TRBJ1-1; D is unclear. The source is a man between 60 and 70 years old in good health and CMV-seronegative. Sequencing input: PBMCs. The CDR3 protein is CASSLRNSPNTEAFF. The CDR3 bases are TGTGCCAGCAGCTTACGTAACAGCCCGAACACTGAAGCTTTCTTT.